This T cell receptor beta chain was found in a study of beta chain features in type 1 diabetes. About the research overall: All of the samples together had roughly 110 million sorted cells examined.

Every isolated RNA sample was fully reverse transcribed, so sequencing captured expressed TCRB transcripts. TCRdb's table, derived via immunoSEQ multiplex PCR, lists solely in-frame clones and lacks some. The sample contains about 620,000 clones, 15% to 19% of which appear only once. A remark on this clone: Its antigen is not known.

Study-level findings and limits: Sampled from patients, naive, central memory and Treg TCRB repertoires appeared more similar than those sampled from healthy donors.

Trimming removed 6 bases at V and 0 bases at J, with 12 bases between. CDR3 length: 15 residues. The germline V gene encodes CDR1 SNHLY and CDR2 FYNNEI. The sequenced sample was naive CD4+ T cells from blood. This rearrangement joins TRBV2 to TRBJ1-5; a weak D match, TRBD1 (6 bases). This TCR came from a man between 18 and 29 years old in good health. CDR3 sequence reads: CASSAWTASNQPQHF. The DNA of the CDR3 is TGTGCCAGCAGCGCTTGGACAGCTAGCAATCAGCCCCAGCATTTT.